A selection of T cell receptor beta chains follows, all from one sample in a study of T cells in Graves' hyperthyroidism and ophthalmopathy. TCRdb independently ran MiXCR on the multiplex PCR reads; one entry per CDR3 protein. The table includes 730,000 or so distinct CDR3 sequences, roughly 20% detected once. Material: blood. These receptor sequences come from a woman aged 45-60 years with Graves' hyperthyroidism that later progressed to Graves' ophthalmopathy. Both conserved end residues are part of each CDR3.

J gene | V gene | CDR3 protein
TRBJ2-3 | TRBV20-1 | CRLPDTDTQYF
TRBJ1-6 | TRBV4-1 | CASSHLGQEGTYNSPLHF
TRBJ2-3 | TRBV7-9 | CASRPPGMAGGGDTQYF
TRBJ1-6 | TRBV2 | CASNQNSGTGKRTLHF
TRBJ1-1 | TRBV19 | CASRTQGVNTEAFF
TRBJ1-6 | TRBV28 | CASSGRVSYNSPLHF
TRBJ1-2 | TRBV6-6 | CASSYSNRGAGGYTF
TRBJ2-5 | TRBV5-1 | CASSLFYSQETQYF
TRBJ1-4 | TRBV15 | CATSTRTDLDEKLFF
TRBJ2-2 | TRBV6-1 | CASFRENTGELFF
TRBJ2-5 | TRBV3-1 | CASSGPGSGQETQYF
TRBJ1-4 | TRBV6-1 | CASSEATGGANEKLFF
TRBJ2-5 | TRBV9 | CASSEGGGRETQYF
TRBJ2-2 | TRBV10-3 | CAISEDTRELFF
TRBJ1-1 | TRBV5-6 | CASSLVPQANTEAFF
TRBJ1-3 | TRBV11-3 | CASSLSGDTIYF
TRBJ2-1 | TRBV7-8 | CASSLGLSARRGEQFF
TRBJ2-5 | TRBV9 | CASSVASGGAEETQYF
TRBJ2-3 | TRBV3-1 | CASSLDLPTDTQYF
TRBJ1-2 | TRBV6-5 | CASSYSGTGEFHTF
TRBJ2-1 | TRBV29-1 | CSVEDDRVSNEQFF
TRBJ1-6 | TRBV27 | CASSLLKDSPLHF
TRBJ1-1 | TRBV5-1 | CASSMDRGRTEAFF
TRBJ1-1 | TRBV6-5 | CASSYSMVDSTEAFF
TRBJ2-2 | TRBV6-1 | CASSWGTARNTGELFF
TRBJ2-7 | TRBV5-1 | CASSLGQTNEQYF
TRBJ2-5 | TRBV2 | CASSGAGRDVETQYF
TRBJ2-7 | TRBV15 | CATSPGTASYEQYF
TRBJ2-2 | TRBV6-2/TRBV6-3 | CASTGDTGELFF
TRBJ2-1 | TRBV20-1 | CSASGASGGSHEQFF
TRBJ2-3 | TRBV15 | CATSRLDQISTDTQYF
TRBJ1-2 | TRBV5-1 | CASSLGTTGSQTNYGYTF
TRBJ1-4 | TRBV6-1 | CASFPPRGRGSEKLFF
TRBJ2-2 | TRBV7-3 | CASSLYGSGELFF
TRBJ2-7 | TRBV4-3 | CASSQEPPGLAGMRYF
TRBJ1-5 | TRBV28 | CASSFDLSNQPQHF
TRBJ2-5 | TRBV20-1 | CSASGASGKTQYF
TRBJ1-1 | TRBV5-1 | CASSLAQDYNTEAFF
TRBJ2-2 | TRBV5-1 | CASSLLRGRFNTGELFF
TRBJ2-5 | TRBV20-1 | CSARRGMLETQYF
TRBJ1-3 | TRBV5-1 | CASSLDATGAGNTIYF
TRBJ2-1 | TRBV20-1 | CSARVLANEQFF
TRBJ2-3 | TRBV19 | CASSMGQGTDTQYF
TRBJ1-2 | TRBV7-8 | CASRGTGSGYTF
TRBJ1-5 | TRBV6-2/TRBV6-3 | CAVRQGVSNQPQHF
TRBJ2-1 | TRBV7-9 | CASSAGGGRGVYNEQFF
TRBJ2-5 | TRBV4-2 | CASSQVSAQETQYF
TRBJ1-2 | TRBV29-1 | CSVNTGGGNYGYTF
TRBJ2-7 | TRBV3-1 | CASSHIGSSYYEQYF
TRBJ1-1 | TRBV5-1 | CASSRELSLEAFF
TRBJ1-2 | TRBV3-1 | CASSQDPGATYGYTF
TRBJ2-2 | TRBV7-2 | CASRPGQGALTGELFF
TRBJ1-4 | TRBV18 | CASSGMTGTIATNEKLFF
TRBJ2-2 | TRBV7-9 | CASSLDYSTGELFF
TRBJ2-1 | TRBV29-1 | CSVFSLSYNEQFF
TRBJ2-3 | TRBV18 | CASSPLQSSPYTQYF
TRBJ1-1 | TRBV2 | CASSEGGMNTEAFF
TRBJ2-6 | TRBV6-2/TRBV6-3 | CASSYVGQGFAGANVLTF
TRBJ1-4 | TRBV20-1 | CSARVEGQPNEKLFF